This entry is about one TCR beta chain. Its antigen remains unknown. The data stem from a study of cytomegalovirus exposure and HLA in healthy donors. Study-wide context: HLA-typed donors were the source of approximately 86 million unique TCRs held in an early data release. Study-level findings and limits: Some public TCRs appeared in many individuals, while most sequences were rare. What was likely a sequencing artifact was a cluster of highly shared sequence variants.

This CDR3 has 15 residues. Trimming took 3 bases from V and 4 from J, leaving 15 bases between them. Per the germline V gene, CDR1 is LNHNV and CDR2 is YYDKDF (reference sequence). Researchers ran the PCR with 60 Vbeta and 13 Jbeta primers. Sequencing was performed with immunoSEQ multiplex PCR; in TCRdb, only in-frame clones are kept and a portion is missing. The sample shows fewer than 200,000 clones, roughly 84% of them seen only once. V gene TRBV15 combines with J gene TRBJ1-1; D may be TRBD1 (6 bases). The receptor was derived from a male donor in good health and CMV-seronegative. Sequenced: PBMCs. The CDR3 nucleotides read TGTGCCACCAGCAGGAACAGGGACGCTGGCACTGAAGCTTTCTTT. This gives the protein CATSRNRDAGTEAFF. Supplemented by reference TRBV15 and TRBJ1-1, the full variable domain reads DAMVIQNPRYQVTQFGKPVTLSCSQTLNHNVMYWYQQKSSQAPKLLFHYYDKDFNNEADTPDNFQSRRPNTSFCFLDIRSPGLGDTAMYLCATSRNRDAGTEAFFGQGTRLTVV.